The T cell receptor (beta chain) under discussion was sequenced for a study of blood T cell repertoires in COVID-19. Study information: In each case, the material was cDNA or gDNA derived from T cells, B-cell-depleted T cells, or PBMCs.

The table lists this clone with a few counts. Produced via immunoSEQ multiplex PCR; TCRdb's table is partial and in-frame only. The profile shows about 86,000 clones, roughly 84% of them singletons. The CDR3 is 14 residues long. From germline, CDR1 is SGHRS and CDR2 YFSETQ. The J segment lost 0 bases and the V segment lost 4 bases, leaving 3 bases of the junction unmatched. The sequencing sample was made of peripheral blood. This sequence originates from a man between 65 and 85 years old with acute or convalescent COVID-19. This chain joins TRBV5-1 and TRBJ1-1; 7 bases are shared with TRBD1. The CDR3 sequence: CASSRTGMNTEAFF. CDR3 in DNA: TGCGCCAGCAGCCGGACAGGCATGAACACTGAAGCTTTCTTT.